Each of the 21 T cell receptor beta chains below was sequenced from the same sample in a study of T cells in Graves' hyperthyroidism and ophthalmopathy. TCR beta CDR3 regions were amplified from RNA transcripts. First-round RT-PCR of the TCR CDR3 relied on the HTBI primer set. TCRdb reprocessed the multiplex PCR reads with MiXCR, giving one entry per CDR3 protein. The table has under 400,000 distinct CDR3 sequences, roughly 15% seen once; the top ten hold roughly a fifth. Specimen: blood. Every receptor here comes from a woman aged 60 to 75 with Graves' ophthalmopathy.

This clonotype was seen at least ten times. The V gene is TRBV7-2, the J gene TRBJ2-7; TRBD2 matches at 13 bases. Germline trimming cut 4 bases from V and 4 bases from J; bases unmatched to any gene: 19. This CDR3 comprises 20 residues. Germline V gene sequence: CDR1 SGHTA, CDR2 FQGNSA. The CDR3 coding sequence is TGTGCCAGCAGCTCAAGAAGACAGGGAGTTGGACTAGCGGGAGAGTACGAGCAGTACTTC. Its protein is CASSSRRQGVGLAGEYEQYF.

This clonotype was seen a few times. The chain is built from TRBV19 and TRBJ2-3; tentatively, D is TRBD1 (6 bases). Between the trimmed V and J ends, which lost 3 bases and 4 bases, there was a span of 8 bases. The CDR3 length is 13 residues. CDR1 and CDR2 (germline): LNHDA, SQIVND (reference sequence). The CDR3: CASSIRGPDTQYF. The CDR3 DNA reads TGTGCCAGTAGTATCAGGGGCCCAGATACGCAGTATTTT.

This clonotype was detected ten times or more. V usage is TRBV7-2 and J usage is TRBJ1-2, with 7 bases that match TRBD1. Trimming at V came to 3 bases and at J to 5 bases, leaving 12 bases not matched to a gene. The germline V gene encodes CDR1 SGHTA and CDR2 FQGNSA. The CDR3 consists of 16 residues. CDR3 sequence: CASSLLSQGVGYGYTF. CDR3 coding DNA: TGTGCCAGCAGCTTGCTTTCCCAGGGGGTCGGGTATGGCTACACCTTC.

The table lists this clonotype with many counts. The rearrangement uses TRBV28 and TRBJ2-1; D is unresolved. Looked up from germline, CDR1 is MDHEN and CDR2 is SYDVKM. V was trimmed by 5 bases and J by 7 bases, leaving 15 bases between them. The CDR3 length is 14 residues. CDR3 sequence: CASSRTPYVNEQFF. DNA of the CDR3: TGTGCCAGCAGTAGGACCCCGTATGTGAATGAGCAGTTCTTC.

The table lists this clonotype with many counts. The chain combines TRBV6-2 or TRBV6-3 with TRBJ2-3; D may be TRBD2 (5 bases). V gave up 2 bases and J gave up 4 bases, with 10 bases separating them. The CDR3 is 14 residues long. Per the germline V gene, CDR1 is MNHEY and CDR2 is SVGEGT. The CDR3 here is CASSYIGLSDTQYF. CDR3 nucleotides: TGTGCCAGCAGTTACATCGGACTCTCAGATACGCAGTATTTT.

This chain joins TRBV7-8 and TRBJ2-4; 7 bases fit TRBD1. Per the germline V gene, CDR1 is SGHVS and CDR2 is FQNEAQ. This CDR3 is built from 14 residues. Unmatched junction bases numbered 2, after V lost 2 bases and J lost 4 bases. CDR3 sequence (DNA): TGTGCCAGCAGCTTACCAGGGGGAAAAAACATTCAGTACTTC. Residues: CASSLPGGKNIQYF.

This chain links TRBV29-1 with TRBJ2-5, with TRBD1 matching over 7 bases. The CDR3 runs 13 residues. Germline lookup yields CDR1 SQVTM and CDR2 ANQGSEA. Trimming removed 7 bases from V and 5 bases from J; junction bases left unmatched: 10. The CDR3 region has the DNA TGCAGCGCAACCGGGACAGTTTTGGAGACCCAGTACTTC. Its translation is CSATGTVLETQYF.

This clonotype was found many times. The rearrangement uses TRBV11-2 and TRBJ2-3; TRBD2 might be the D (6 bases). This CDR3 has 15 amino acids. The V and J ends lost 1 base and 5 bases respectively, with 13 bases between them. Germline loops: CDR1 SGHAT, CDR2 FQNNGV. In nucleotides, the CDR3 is TGTGCCAGCAGCTTAGGGGAGCTAGCGCGAGATACGCAGTATTTT. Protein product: CASSLGELARDTQYF. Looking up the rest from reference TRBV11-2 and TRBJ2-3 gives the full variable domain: EAGVAQSPRYKIIEKRQSVAFWCNPISGHATLYWYQQILGQGPKLLIQFQNNGVVDDSQLPKDRFSAERLKGVDSTLKIQPAKLEDSAVYLCASSLGELARDTQYFGPGTRLTVL.

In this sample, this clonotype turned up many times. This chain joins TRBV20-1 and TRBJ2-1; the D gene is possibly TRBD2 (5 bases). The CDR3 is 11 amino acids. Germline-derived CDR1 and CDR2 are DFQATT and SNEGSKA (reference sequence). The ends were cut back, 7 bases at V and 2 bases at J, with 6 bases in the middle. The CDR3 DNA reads TGCAGTGTCGGGACCTACAATGAGCAGTTCTTC. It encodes CSVGTYNEQFF.

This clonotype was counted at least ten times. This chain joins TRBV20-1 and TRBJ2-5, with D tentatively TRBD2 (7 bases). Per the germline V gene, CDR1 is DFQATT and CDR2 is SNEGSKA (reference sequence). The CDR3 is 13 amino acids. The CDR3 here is CSPAGDNQETQYF. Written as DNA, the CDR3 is TGCAGCCCGGCGGGGGACAACCAAGAGACCCAGTACTTC.

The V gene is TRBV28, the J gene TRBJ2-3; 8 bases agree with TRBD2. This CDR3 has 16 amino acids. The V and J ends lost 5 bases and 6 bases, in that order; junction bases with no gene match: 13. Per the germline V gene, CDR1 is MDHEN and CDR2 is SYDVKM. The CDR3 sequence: CASSTGGEGLEDTQYF. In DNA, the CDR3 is TGTGCCAGCAGTACGGGGGGGGAGGGCCTCGAGGATACGCAGTATTTT.

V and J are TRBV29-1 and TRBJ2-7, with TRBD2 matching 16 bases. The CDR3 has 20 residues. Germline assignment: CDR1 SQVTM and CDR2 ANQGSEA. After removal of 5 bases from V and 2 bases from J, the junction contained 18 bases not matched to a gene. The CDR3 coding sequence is TGCAGCGTTTCAGGTCGATCCGGGACTAGCGGGAGGGCCCAAGCCTACGAGCAGTACTTC. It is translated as CSVSGRSGTSGRAQAYEQYF.

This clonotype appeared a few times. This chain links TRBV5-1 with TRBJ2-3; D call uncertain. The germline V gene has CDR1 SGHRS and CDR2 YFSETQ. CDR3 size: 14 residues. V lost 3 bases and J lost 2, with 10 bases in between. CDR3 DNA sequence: TGCGCCAGCAGCTCCGGAGCTGTCACAGATACGCAGTATTTT. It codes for CASSSGAVTDTQYF.

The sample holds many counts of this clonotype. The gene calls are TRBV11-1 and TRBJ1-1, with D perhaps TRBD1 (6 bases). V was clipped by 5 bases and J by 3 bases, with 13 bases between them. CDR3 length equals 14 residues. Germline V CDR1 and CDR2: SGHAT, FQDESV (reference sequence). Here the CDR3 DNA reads TGTGCCAGCAGCCTGAGGTCAGGGGACACTGAAGCTTTCTTT. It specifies CASSLRSGDTEAFF.

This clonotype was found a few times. CDR3 protein: CATSPGSYNEQFF. The CDR3 nucleotides read TGTGCCACCAGTCCAGGTTCCTACAATGAGCAGTTCTTC. This chain joins TRBV24-1 and TRBJ2-1; D remains ambiguous. Germline assignment: CDR1 KGHDR and CDR2 SFDVKD. This CDR3 region has 13 residues. V lost 6 bases, J lost 1 base, and 6 bases lay in between.

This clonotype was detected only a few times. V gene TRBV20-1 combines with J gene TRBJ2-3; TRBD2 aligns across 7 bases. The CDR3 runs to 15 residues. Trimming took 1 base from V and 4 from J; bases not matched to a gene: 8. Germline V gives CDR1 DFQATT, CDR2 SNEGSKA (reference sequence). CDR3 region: CSARGGGAKADTQYF. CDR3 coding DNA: TGCAGTGCTAGAGGGGGAGGGGCGAAGGCAGATACGCAGTATTTT.

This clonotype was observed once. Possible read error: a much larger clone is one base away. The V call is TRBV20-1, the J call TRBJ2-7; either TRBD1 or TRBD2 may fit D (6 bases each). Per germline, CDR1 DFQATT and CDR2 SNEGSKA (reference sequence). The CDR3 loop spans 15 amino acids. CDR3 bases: TGCAGTACTAGGGGGGTGGGGCGGGGCCTCTACGAGCAGTACTTC. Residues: CSTRGVGRGLYEQYF.

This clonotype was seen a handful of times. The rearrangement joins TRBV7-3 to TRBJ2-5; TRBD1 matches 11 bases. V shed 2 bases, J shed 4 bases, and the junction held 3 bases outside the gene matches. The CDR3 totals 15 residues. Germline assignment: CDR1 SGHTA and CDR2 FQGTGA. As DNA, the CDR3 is TGTGCCAGCAGCTTAGCGGGACAGGGGGTAGAGACCCAGTACTTC. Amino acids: CASSLAGQGVETQYF.

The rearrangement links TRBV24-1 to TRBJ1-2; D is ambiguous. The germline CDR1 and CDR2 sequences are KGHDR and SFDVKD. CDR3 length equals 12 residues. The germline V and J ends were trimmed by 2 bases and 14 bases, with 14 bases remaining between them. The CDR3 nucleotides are TGTGCCACCAGTGATTCGTCCCCGGTCAAAACCTTC. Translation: CATSDSSPVKTF.

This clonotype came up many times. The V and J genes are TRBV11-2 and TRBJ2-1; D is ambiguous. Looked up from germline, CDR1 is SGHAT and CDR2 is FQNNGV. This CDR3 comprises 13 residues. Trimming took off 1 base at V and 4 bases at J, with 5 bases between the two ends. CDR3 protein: CASSLARYNEQFF. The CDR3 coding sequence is TGTGCCAGCAGCTTAGCGCGTTACAATGAGCAGTTCTTC. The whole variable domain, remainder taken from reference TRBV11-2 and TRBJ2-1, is EAGVAQSPRYKIIEKRQSVAFWCNPISGHATLYWYQQILGQGPKLLIQFQNNGVVDDSQLPKDRFSAERLKGVDSTLKIQPAKLEDSAVYLCASSLARYNEQFFGPGTRLTVL.

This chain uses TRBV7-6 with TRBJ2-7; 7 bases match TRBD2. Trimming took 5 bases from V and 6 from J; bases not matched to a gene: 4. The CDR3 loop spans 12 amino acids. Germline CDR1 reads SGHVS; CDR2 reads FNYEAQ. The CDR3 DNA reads TGTGCCAGCAGCCCGCGGGGGACCGAGCAGTACTTC. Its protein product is CASSPRGTEQYF. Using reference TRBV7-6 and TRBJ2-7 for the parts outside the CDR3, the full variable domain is GAGVSQSPRYKVTKRGQDVALRCDPISGHVSLYWYRQALGQGPEFLTYFNYEAQQDKSGLPNDRFSAERPEGSISTLTIQRTEQRDSAMYRCASSPRGTEQYFGPGTRLTVT.